Each of the 18 T cell receptor beta chains below was sequenced from the same sample in a study of CXCR3-negative and CXCR3-positive naive CD8 T cells. UMI labels and 5' RACE were used to prepare the TRB cDNA libraries. TCRdb reprocessed the 5' RACE reads and stores each CDR3 protein as one record, lacking DNA. The listing records 100,000 to 150,000 distinct CDR3 sequences. The material sequenced was naive CXCR3- CD8+ T cells from blood. The subset is: CD45RO-CCR7+CD27+CD95- naive CD8+ T cells lacking CXCR3 (TNR3-). Source of these receptors: a human donor in good health. Some clones in this sample may be carry-over from other donors' samples.

V is TRBV28 and J is TRBJ1-2; TCRdb's assignment of TRBD1 cannot be checked, as there is no DNA. CDR3 size: 13 residues. Germline CDR1 and CDR2: MDHEN and SYDVKM. The CDR3 spells CASSLGQGARGTF.

V and J are TRBV4-3 and TRBJ2-7. This CDR3 spans 16 amino acids. Germline-derived CDR1 and CDR2 are LGHNA and YSLEER. The CDR3 region is CASSQEYARRSYEQYF.

The chain combines TRBV12-3 or TRBV12-4 with TRBJ2-5. The CDR3 has 13 amino acids. This CDR3 is CASSLGDQETQYF.

J is TRBJ2-5 and V is TRBV5-1. This CDR3 contains 16 residues. CDR1 and CDR2 (germline): SGHRS, YFSETQ. CDR3 protein: CASSLSATQIQETQYF. The whole variable domain, filled in from reference TRBV5-1 and TRBJ2-5, reads KAGVTQTPRYLIKTRGQQVTLSCSPISGHRSVSWYQQTPGQGLQFLFEYFSETQRNKGNFPGRFSGRQFSNSRSEMNVSTLELGDSALYLCASSLSATQIQETQYFGPGTRLLVL.

The chain has TRBV7-2 and TRBJ2-1; the TCRdb call, TRBD1, lacks DNA for checking. CDR1 and CDR2 from the germline V gene are SGHTA and FQGNSA. The CDR3 spans 16 residues. The CDR3 sequence: CASSSLRATGPPEQFF.

This chain links TRBV12-3 or TRBV12-4 with TRBJ1-5; TCRdb reports TRBD1, a call that lacks DNA to check it against. The CDR3 covers 14 residues. CDR3 sequence: CASSFTGGGQPQHF.

V is TRBV19 and J is TRBJ2-3; checking the TCRdb D call of TRBD2 is not possible without DNA. The CDR3 contains 15 residues. Germline CDR1 LNHDA, CDR2 SQIVND (reference sequence). CDR3 region: CASSSGGLGTDTQYF.

V is TRBV29-1 and J is TRBJ2-1; the TCRdb D gene call, TRBD2, has no DNA to confirm it. The CDR3 is made up of 14 amino acids. Germline CDR1 and CDR2: SQVTM and ANQGSEA. The CDR3 protein is CSVEDPDSEGGQFF.

V is TRBV5-5 and J is TRBJ2-7. CDR1 and CDR2 from the germline V gene are SGHKS and YYEKEE (reference sequence). CDR3 size: 14 residues. The CDR3 spells CASSFGKSSYEQYF.

The chain joins TRBV12-3 or TRBV12-4 to TRBJ2-2. The length of the CDR3 is 13 residues. The CDR3 protein is CASSPESTGELFF.

V gene TRBV3-1 combines with J gene TRBJ1-4. The CDR3 loop spans 15 amino acids. Looked up from germline, CDR1 is LGHDT and CDR2 is YNNKEL (reference sequence). The CDR3 protein is CASSHQGRSNEKLLF.

The CDR3 reads CASSLSLGTNNEQFF. The rearrangement uses TRBV7-9 and TRBJ2-1; TCRdb proposes TRBD2, but this gene call is untestable without DNA. The CDR3 has 15 residues. The germline V gene encodes CDR1 SEHNR and CDR2 FQNEAQ (reference sequence).

The CDR3 loop reads CASSYSRTGNLVNEQFF. The chain uses TRBV6-5 and TRBJ2-1; TCRdb reports TRBD1, a call that lacks DNA to check it against. Germline CDR1 is MNHEY and CDR2 is SVGAGI. The CDR3 consists of 17 residues.

V and J are TRBV7-9 and TRBJ2-1. The CDR3 is 14 residues long. Germline V CDR1 and CDR2: SEHNR, FQNEAQ (reference sequence). The CDR3 protein is CASNQQGLHNEQFF. Full variable domain (outside the CDR3, taken from reference TRBV7-9 and TRBJ2-1): DTGVSQNPRHKITKRGQNVTFRCDPISEHNRLYWYRQTLGQGPEFLTYFQNEAQLEKSRLLSDRFSAERPKGSFSTLEIQRTEQGDSAMYLCASNQQGLHNEQFFGPGTRLTVL.

The CDR3 protein is CASSTGGNSGELFF. The genes are TRBV6-5 and TRBJ2-2; TCRdb's D call of TRBD1 is untestable without DNA. The CDR3 contains 14 residues. Germline lookup yields CDR1 MNHEY and CDR2 SVGAGI.

J is TRBJ2-7 and V is TRBV21-1; without DNA, the TCRdb call of TRBD2 cannot be checked. TRBV21-1 represents a pseudogene. The CDR3 covers 20 residues. The CDR3 sequence is CASSKYPYPTSGSGSYEQYF.

J is TRBJ1-2 and V is TRBV29-1; the D call of TRBD1 rests on TCRdb alone, since no DNA is present to check it. From germline, CDR1 is SQVTM and CDR2 ANQGSEA. This CDR3 has 12 residues. This CDR3 is CSVGTGSGGYTF.

The genes are TRBV7-9 and TRBJ2-3; TCRdb calls TRBD2, which cannot be checked without DNA. The CDR3 extends over 17 amino acids. Germline CDR1 SEHNR, CDR2 FQNEAQ (reference sequence). The CDR3 here is CASSSTGTSGSTDTQYF.